This T cell receptor (beta chain) originates from a study of blood T cell repertoires in COVID-19. Method: immunoSEQ multiplex PCR; TCRdb's copy keeps in-frame clones and lacks some. The table records 200,000 to 250,000 clones, about 80% of them present only once. Looked up from germline, CDR1 is SNHLY and CDR2 is FYNNEI. Trimming stripped 6 bases from V and 5 bases from J, with 13 bases between. CDR3 size: 13 residues. The chain couples TRBV2 to TRBJ2-5; D is unresolved. Sequenced sample: peripheral blood. The clonotype was recovered from a man younger than 45 who had recovered from COVID-19. The CDR3 DNA follows: TGTGCCAGCAGAGCGACTTACCCTGAGACCCAGTACTTC. It specifies CASRATYPETQYF.